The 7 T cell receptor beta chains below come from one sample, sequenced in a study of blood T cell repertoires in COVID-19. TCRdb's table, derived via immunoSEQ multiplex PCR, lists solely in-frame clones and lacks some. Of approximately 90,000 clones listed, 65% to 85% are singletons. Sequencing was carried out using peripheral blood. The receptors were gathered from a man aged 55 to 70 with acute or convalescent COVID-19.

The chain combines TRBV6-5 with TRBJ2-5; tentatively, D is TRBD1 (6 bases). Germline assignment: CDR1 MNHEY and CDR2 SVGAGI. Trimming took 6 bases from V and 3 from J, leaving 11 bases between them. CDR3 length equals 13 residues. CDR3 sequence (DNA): TGTGCCAGCAGAATTTCAGGGGAAGAGACCCAGTACTTC. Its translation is CASRISGEETQYF.

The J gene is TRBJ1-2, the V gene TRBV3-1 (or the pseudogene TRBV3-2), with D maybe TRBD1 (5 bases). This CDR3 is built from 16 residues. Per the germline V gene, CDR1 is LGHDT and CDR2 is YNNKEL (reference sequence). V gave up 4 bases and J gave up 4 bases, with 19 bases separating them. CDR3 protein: CASSRHINQGTYGYTF. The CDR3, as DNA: TGTGCCAGCAGCCGCCACATAAACCAGGGTACCTATGGCTACACCTTC.

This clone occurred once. CDR3 sequence: CASSQGSGKGYF. CDR3 DNA: TGTGCCAGCAGCCAAGGTTCAGGGAAGGGGTACTTC. This chain joins TRBV3-1 (or the pseudogene TRBV3-2) and TRBJ2-4; possible D gene TRBD1, 5 bases. The germline V and J ends were trimmed by 1 base and 15 bases, with 13 bases remaining between them. Germline V gene data show CDR1 as LGHDT and CDR2 as YNNKEL (reference sequence). The CDR3 length is 12 residues.

CDR3 sequence: CASSLALGALQETQYF. The CDR3 DNA follows: TGCGCCAGCAGCTTGGCGCTGGGGGCGCTTCAAGAGACCCAGTACTTC. The rearrangement uses TRBV5-1 and TRBJ2-5, with a weak D call TRBD1 (6 bases). Trimming shortened V by 0 bases and J by 2 bases, and 14 bases separated the two germline ends. CDR3 length: 16 amino acids. CDR1 SGHRS and CDR2 YFSETQ come from the germline V gene.

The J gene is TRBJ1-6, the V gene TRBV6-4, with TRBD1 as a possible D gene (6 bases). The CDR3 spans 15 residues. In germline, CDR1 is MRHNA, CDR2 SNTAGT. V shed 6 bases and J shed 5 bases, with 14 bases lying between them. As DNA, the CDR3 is TGTGCCAGCAGGCAACAGGGAGGGGATAATTCACCCCTCCACTTT. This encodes CASRQQGGDNSPLHF.

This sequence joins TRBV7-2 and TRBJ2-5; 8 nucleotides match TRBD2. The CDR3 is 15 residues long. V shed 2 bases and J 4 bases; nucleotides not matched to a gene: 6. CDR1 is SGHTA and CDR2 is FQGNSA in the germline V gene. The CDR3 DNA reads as TGTGCCAGCAGCTTACGGGGGGGTAACGGAGAGACCCAGTACTTC. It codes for CASSLRGGNGETQYF.

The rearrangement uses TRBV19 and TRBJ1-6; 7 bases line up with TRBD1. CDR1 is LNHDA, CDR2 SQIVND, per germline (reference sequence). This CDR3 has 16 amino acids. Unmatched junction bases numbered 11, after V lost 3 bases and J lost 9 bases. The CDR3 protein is CASSIFSAGGSSPLHF. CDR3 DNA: TGTGCCAGTAGTATTTTTTCGGCAGGGGGAAGTTCACCCCTCCACTTT.